These 31 T cell receptor beta chains originate from one sample sequenced in a study of neurological immune-mediated disorders (dated by TCRdb to the late 2010s). To prepare the library, 5' RACE was applied. Sequencing relied on an Illumina HiSeq 2500. TCRdb cleaned the public reads at Q25 with fastp, built clones with MiXCR and kept in-frame beta chains. Each entry is one CDR3 protein sequence, shown with its most common DNA and genes. The sample yields tens of thousands of distinct CDR3 sequences; roughly 13% were counted once. The ten top clones hold roughly 4.5% of the sample. This sample's time point label indicates: longitudinal time-point 1 (baseline). What was sequenced was PBMCs. The receptors here all came from a female donor with HTLV-1-associated myelopathy (HAM/TSP).

This clonotype was picked up many times. The chain joins TRBV5-1 to TRBJ1-1; D is possibly TRBD1 (5 bases). V was pared by 7 bases and J by 1 base, with 8 bases between. The CDR3 covers 12 residues. The germline V gene encodes CDR1 SGHRS and CDR2 YFSETQ. Here the CDR3 DNA reads TGCGCCAGCGGCGGGGGGAACACTGAAGCTTTCTTT. It specifies CASGGGNTEAFF.

This clonotype was seen ten or more times. The gene calls are TRBV20-1 and TRBJ2-3; no reliable D call. The V gene's germline CDR1 is DFQATT and CDR2 SNEGSKA (reference sequence). The V end lost 5 bases, the J end lost 2 bases, and 8 bases lay between the germline ends. The CDR3 runs 12 residues. The CDR3 loop is CSAETYTDTQYF. In nucleotides, the CDR3 is TGCAGTGCTGAGACCTACACAGATACGCAGTATTTT.

In this sample, this clonotype turned up many times. V is TRBV5-1 and J is TRBJ2-3; D possibly corresponds to TRBD1 (6 bases). CDR1 and CDR2 from the germline V gene are SGHRS and YFSETQ. This CDR3 has 16 residues. Trimming stripped 2 bases from V and 3 bases from J, with 16 bases between. CDR3 region: CASSFEGGSLTDTQYF. CDR3 coding DNA: TGCGCCAGCAGCTTTGAAGGGGGATCGCTAACAGATACGCAGTATTTT.

At least ten counts were recorded for this clonotype. J is TRBJ2-3 and V is TRBV5-6, with TRBD2 identical over 8 bases. Germline V gene data show CDR1 as SGHDT and CDR2 as YYEEEE. The CDR3 has 15 residues. V shed 0 bases, J shed 2 bases, and the junction held 2 bases outside the gene matches. The CDR3 DNA reads as TGTGCCAGCAGCTTGGACGGGAGGGACACAGATACGCAGTATTTT. This sequence encodes CASSLDGRDTDTQYF.

This clonotype showed up many times. The chain employs TRBV24-1 and TRBJ2-7, with 11 bases identical to TRBD1. The CDR3 covers 15 residues. Losses at the gene ends were 4 bases for V and 4 bases for J; bases not matched to a gene: 5. In germline, CDR1 is KGHDR, CDR2 SFDVKD. In DNA, the CDR3 is TGTGCCACCAGTGACACTGGACAGGGGGCATACGAGCAGTACTTC. It is translated as CATSDTGQGAYEQYF.

At least ten counts were recorded for this clonotype. The chain is built from TRBV27 and TRBJ2-7, with TRBD1 matching over 10 bases. This CDR3 is built from 15 residues. Germline-derived CDR1 and CDR2 are MNHEY and SMNVEV (reference sequence). Trimming at V came to 0 bases and at J to 2 bases, leaving 1 base not matched to a gene. The CDR3 region has the DNA TGTGCCAGCAGTTTATCCGGGACAGGGGCCTACGAGCAGTACTTC. Translated: CASSLSGTGAYEQYF.

CDR3 DNA sequence: TGTGCCAGCAGCTCAGCGGCGGGGGGGCGTAATGAGCAGTTCTTC. Translation: CASSSAAGGRNEQFF. The gene calls are TRBV7-3 and TRBJ2-1; TRBD2 agrees at 9 bases. The CDR3 loop spans 15 amino acids. The germline gives CDR1 SGHTA, CDR2 FQGTGA. The trim removed 4 bases at V and 7 bases at J, leaving 8 bases unmatched.

This clonotype was detected only a few times. The genes are TRBV18 and TRBJ2-1, with TRBD2 matching 13 bases. Germline assignment: CDR1 KGHSH and CDR2 LQKENI. The ends lost 6 bases at V and 9 bases at J; junction bases unmatched: 11. The CDR3 spans 16 residues. The CDR3 bases are TGTGCCAGCTCCCCCAATTGGACTAGCGGGGGTGGTGAGCAGTTCTTC. Protein product: CASSPNWTSGGGEQFF.

This clonotype was found many times. The V and J genes are TRBV5-1 and TRBJ1-1; D not resolved. CDR1 and CDR2 (germline): SGHRS, YFSETQ. The CDR3 consists of 17 residues. Trimming removed 1 base from V and 0 bases from J, with 16 bases in between. The CDR3 region is CASSLTYTRIMNTEAFF. CDR3 bases: TGCGCCAGCAGCTTGACCTACACGAGGATAATGAACACTGAAGCTTTCTTT.

This clonotype was found many times. The chain uses TRBV29-1 and TRBJ1-5; D perhaps matches TRBD1 (6 bases). V was trimmed by 5 bases and J by 5 bases, leaving 13 bases between them. The CDR3 totals 13 residues. Germline loops: CDR1 SQVTM, CDR2 ANQGSEA. This CDR3 reads CSVSTGTHQPQHF. CDR3 in DNA: TGCAGCGTTTCTACCGGGACACATCAGCCCCAGCATTTT.

This clonotype was seen only a few times. The chain has TRBV20-1 and TRBJ1-2, with 8 nucleotides matching TRBD1. The V gene's germline CDR1 is DFQATT and CDR2 SNEGSKA (reference sequence). The CDR3 length is 12 residues. After removal of 8 bases from V and 4 bases from J, the junction contained 6 bases not matched to a gene. The CDR3 DNA reads TGCAGTTCTTGGACAGGGACCTATGGCTACACCTTC. Translation gives CSSWTGTYGYTF.

This clonotype was seen at least ten times. The rearrangement joins TRBV12-3 or TRBV12-4 to TRBJ2-1; no firm D call. V gave up 3 bases and J gave up 10 bases, with 10 bases separating them. The CDR3 has 12 amino acids. CDR3 in amino acids: CASSLSRSEQFF. The CDR3 region has the DNA TGTGCCAGCAGTTTGTCACGCAGCGAGCAGTTCTTC.

J is TRBJ2-1 and V is TRBV11-2, with D uncertain. Germline CDR1 SGHAT, CDR2 FQNNGV. The CDR3 has 13 amino acids. The V end lost 4 bases, the J end lost 3 bases, and 7 bases lay between the germline ends. Here the CDR3 reads CASSSSNYNEQFF. The CDR3 nucleotides are TGTGCCAGCAGCTCTTCGAACTACAATGAGCAGTTCTTC.

This clonotype was counted at least ten times. The V and J genes are TRBV7-9 and TRBJ2-7, with D possibly being TRBD1 (6 bases). The CDR3 length is 14 residues. Germline V gives CDR1 SEHNR, CDR2 FQNEAQ (reference sequence). V was cut by 3 bases and J by 3 bases, with 12 bases left in between. The CDR3 is CASSFLPQGYEQYF. The CDR3, as DNA: TGTGCCAGCAGCTTCCTCCCACAGGGCTACGAGCAGTACTTC.

There are many counts of this clonotype. V gene TRBV5-1 combines with J gene TRBJ2-1; 10 bases align to TRBD2. The CDR3 is made up of 14 amino acids. The V gene's germline CDR1 is SGHRS and CDR2 YFSETQ. The J segment lost 9 bases and the V segment lost 6 bases, leaving 9 bases of the junction unmatched. CDR3 residues: CASKRGGRESEQFF. DNA for the CDR3: TGCGCCAGCAAGCGGGGGGGCCGGGAGAGTGAGCAGTTCTTC.

This clonotype was recorded many times. V is TRBV27 and J is TRBJ1-4; D gene unclear. The CDR3 length is 14 residues. The V end lost 0 bases, the J end lost 4 bases, and 6 bases lay between the germline ends. Germline assignment: CDR1 MNHEY and CDR2 SMNVEV (reference sequence). The DNA of the CDR3 is TGTGCCAGCAGTTTATCGCGGTATAATGAAAAACTGTTTTTT. It codes for CASSLSRYNEKLFF. Full variable domain (outside the CDR3, taken from reference TRBV27 and TRBJ1-4): EAQVTQNPRYLITVTGKKLTVTCSQNMNHEYMSWYRQDPGLGLRQIYYSMNVEVTDKGDVPEGYKVSRKEKRNFPLILESPSPNQTSLYFCASSLSRYNEKLFFGSGTQLSVL.

This clonotype was detected many times. Here the CDR3 DNA reads TGCGCCAGCAGCTCCTCGACAGTGAACGAGCAGTACTTC. It translates to CASSSSTVNEQYF. J is TRBJ2-7 and V is TRBV5-1, with a tentative D call TRBD1 (5 bases). In germline, CDR1 is SGHRS, CDR2 YFSETQ. V was pared by 3 bases and J by 5 bases, with 12 bases between. The CDR3 has 13 amino acids. The whole variable domain, remainder taken from reference TRBV5-1 and TRBJ2-7, is KAGVTQTPRYLIKTRGQQVTLSCSPISGHRSVSWYQQTPGQGLQFLFEYFSETQRNKGNFPGRFSGRQFSNSRSEMNVSTLELGDSALYLCASSSSTVNEQYFGPGTRLTVT.

The sample holds many counts of this clonotype. This chain connects TRBV11-2 to TRBJ2-7, with 11 bases fitting TRBD2. Trimming cost V 5 bases and J 3 bases; bases outside gene matches: 6. Per the germline V gene, CDR1 is SGHAT and CDR2 is FQNNGV. This CDR3 contains 15 residues. The CDR3 is CASSPLAGAGYEQYF. The CDR3 DNA follows: TGTGCCAGCAGCCCACTAGCGGGGGCAGGCTACGAGCAGTACTTC.

This clonotype came up many times. The chain combines TRBV7-8 with TRBJ1-4, with D possibly matching TRBD1 (6 bases). This CDR3 region has 15 residues. The ends were cut back, 5 bases at V and 2 bases at J, with 12 bases in the middle. CDR1 is SGHVS and CDR2 is FQNEAQ in the germline V gene. The CDR3 is CASSRTVSTNEKLFF. The CDR3, as DNA: TGTGCCAGCAGCCGGACAGTTTCCACTAATGAAAAACTGTTTTTT. The whole variable domain, remainder taken from reference TRBV7-8 and TRBJ1-4, is GAGVSQSPRYKVAKRGQDVALRCDPISGHVSLFWYQQALGQGPEFLTYFQNEAQLDKSGLPSDRFFAERPEGSVSTLKIQRTQQEDSAVYLCASSRTVSTNEKLFFGSGTQLSVL.

This clonotype was counted only a few times. Possible read error: a much larger clone is one base away. The chain couples TRBV4-1 to TRBJ2-1; 7 bases align to TRBD2. CDR3 size: 18 residues. V trimming: 0 bases; J trimming: 3 bases; junction bases outside the gene matches: 11. Germline loops: CDR1 MGHRA, CDR2 YSYEKL. The CDR3 nucleotides are TGCGCCAGCAGCCAAGAGCCTCTGGCGGGGGACCTCTACAATGAGCAGTTCTTC. Its translation: CASSQEPLAGDLYNEQFF.

In this sample, this clonotype turned up many times. The chain combines TRBV5-1 with TRBJ1-5, with 9 positions matching TRBD1. The CDR3 consists of 18 residues. V lost 3 bases, J lost 6 bases, and 16 bases stayed unmatched. CDR1 is SGHRS, CDR2 YFSETQ, per germline. CDR3: CASSSGQGTKRHAQPQHF. CDR3 nucleotide sequence: TGCGCCAGCAGCTCCGGACAGGGGACTAAGAGGCATGCTCAGCCCCAGCATTTT. Based on the CDR3 plus reference TRBV5-1 and TRBJ1-5, the full variable domain is KAGVTQTPRYLIKTRGQQVTLSCSPISGHRSVSWYQQTPGQGLQFLFEYFSETQRNKGNFPGRFSGRQFSNSRSEMNVSTLELGDSALYLCASSSGQGTKRHAQPQHFGDGTRLSIL.

This clonotype is judged medium-sized (0.01 to 0.1%). The V gene is TRBV27, the J gene TRBJ2-1; TRBD2 agrees at 8 bases. There are 14 residues in the CDR3. With V trimmed by 8 bases and J by 3 bases, 6 bases remained unmatched. Germline values: CDR1 MNHEY, CDR2 SMNVEV (reference sequence). CDR3 region: CASVRGGLYNEQFF. The CDR3 DNA reads as TGTGCCAGCGTCCGCGGGGGGCTCTACAATGAGCAGTTCTTC.

This clonotype was counted at least ten times. The V gene is TRBV6-6, the J gene TRBJ2-7, with unresolved D. V was shortened by 3 bases and J by 7 bases, with 4 bases between the two germline ends. The V gene's germline CDR1 is MNHNY and CDR2 SVGAGI (reference sequence). There are 10 residues in the CDR3. The CDR3 DNA reads as TGTGCCAGCAGTTATGGAGAGCAGTACTTC. This gives the protein CASSYGEQYF.

This clonotype came up many times. The chain recombines TRBV11-2 with TRBJ2-3; 7 bases are a match to TRBD2. Per germline, CDR1 SGHAT and CDR2 FQNNGV. The length of the CDR3 is 16 residues. After removal of 4 bases from V and 0 bases from J, the junction contained 7 bases not matched to a gene. CDR3 amino acids: CASSSTGGSSTDTQYF. The CDR3, as DNA: TGTGCCAGCAGCTCCACGGGGGGATCGAGCACAGATACGCAGTATTTT.

At least ten counts were recorded for this clonotype. The J gene is TRBJ1-1, the V gene TRBV5-6, with TRBD1 identical over 11 bases. This CDR3 has 15 residues. From germline, CDR1 is SGHDT and CDR2 YYEEEE. After removal of 3 bases from V and 7 bases from J, the junction contained 8 bases not matched to a gene. For the CDR3, the DNA is TGTGCCAGCAGCTACCGGGACAGGGGGTTTGTTGAAGCTTTCTTT. Translation gives CASSYRDRGFVEAFF. Looking up the rest from reference TRBV5-6 and TRBJ1-1 gives the full variable domain: DAGVTQSPTHLIKTRGQQVTLRCSPKSGHDTVSWYQQALGQGPQFIFQYYEEEERQRGNFPDRFSGHQFPNYSSELNVNALLLGDSALYLCASSYRDRGFVEAFFGQGTRLTVV.

This clonotype was counted ten times or more. Here the CDR3 DNA reads TGCGCCAGCAGCCAGGGACAGGGGACTTTGAAGACCCAGTACTTC. Translated, it gives CASSQGQGTLKTQYF. The chain employs TRBV4-1 and TRBJ2-5; 10 nucleotides line up with TRBD1. This CDR3 has 15 residues. The germline V gene has CDR1 MGHRA and CDR2 YSYEKL. After removal of 3 bases from V and 6 bases from J, the junction contained 7 bases not matched to a gene.

This clonotype was seen repeatedly, ten times or more. The chain employs TRBV6-1 and TRBJ2-5, with D tentatively TRBD1 (5 bases). In germline, CDR1 is MNHNS, CDR2 SASEGT. The CDR3 has 15 residues. The V gene lost 4 bases and the J gene lost 5 bases, with 17 bases spanning the gap. The CDR3 reads CASSGWIPPGETQYF. The CDR3 coding sequence is TGTGCCAGCAGTGGGTGGATTCCCCCAGGGGAGACCCAGTACTTC.

The chain is built from TRBV15 and TRBJ2-7; 8 bases map to TRBD1. The CDR3 covers 16 residues. Germline V gene lookup returns CDR1 LNHNV and CDR2 YYDKDF (reference sequence). V was clipped by 0 bases and J by 5 bases; unmatched bases: 9. Here the CDR3 reads CATSRDPDRVWDEQYF. The CDR3 DNA reads TGTGCCACCAGCAGAGACCCGGACAGGGTGTGGGACGAGCAGTACTTC.

This clonotype came up many times. CDR3 coding DNA: TGTGCCAGCCGACACCCTGATAGCAATCAGCCCCAGCATTTT. Encoded protein: CASRHPDSNQPQHF. V is TRBV2 and J is TRBJ1-5; no reliable D call. The germline V gene encodes CDR1 SNHLY and CDR2 FYNNEI. CDR3 length: 14 amino acids. V lost 8 bases to trimming and J lost 0 bases, with 11 bases between them.

This clonotype was counted between two and nine times. The chain joins TRBV3-1 to TRBJ1-1; D call uncertain. In germline, CDR1 is LGHDT, CDR2 YNNKEL (reference sequence). V was trimmed by 4 bases and J by 4 bases, leaving 13 bases between them. The CDR3 consists of 14 residues. Here the CDR3 reads CASSPRGGRTEAFF. The CDR3 nucleotides are TGTGCCAGCAGCCCACGGGGAGGTCGCACTGAAGCTTTCTTT.

This clonotype was picked up many times. V and J are TRBV2 and TRBJ1-5; 7 bases fit TRBD1. The J segment lost 5 bases and the V segment lost 7 bases, leaving 11 bases of the junction unmatched. The CDR3 extends over 15 amino acids. Germline V gene lookup returns CDR1 SNHLY and CDR2 FYNNEI. The DNA of the CDR3 is TGTGCCAGCACCCAGGGGGGGGCGCAGGATCAGCCCCAGCATTTT. This sequence encodes CASTQGGAQDQPQHF. Drawing the rest from reference TRBV2 and TRBJ1-5, the complete variable domain is EPEVTQTPSHQVTQMGQEVILRCVPISNHLYFYWYRQILGQKVEFLVSFYNNEISEKSEIFDDQFSVERPDGSNFTLKIRSTKLEDSAMYFCASTQGGAQDQPQHFGDGTRLSIL.